The clone carrying this TCR beta chain was detected only once. These data come from a study of blood T cell repertoires in COVID-19. Assay: immunoSEQ multiplex PCR; the TCRdb copy retains only in-frame clones and omits some. This table holds hundreds of thousands of clones, over 80% found once. V lost 1 base and J 3 bases, leaving 7 bases between the germline ends. Germline CDR1 reads LGHNA; CDR2 reads YSLEER. The CDR3 is 13 residues long. Sequenced input: PBMCs or T cells enriched from blood (not recorded which). This TCR came from a woman aged 18-30 years who had recovered from COVID-19. This chain joins TRBV4-3 and TRBJ2-7; D is undetermined. CDR3 bases: TGCGCCAGCAGCCAAGCACGCGTCTACGAGCAGTACTTC. This codes for CASSQARVYEQYF.